The clone carrying this TCR beta chain was detected only a few times. The antigen remains undetermined. Trimming took 4 bases from V and 2 from J; bases not matched to a gene: 5. Germline lookup yields CDR1 SGHNT and CDR2 YYREEE (reference sequence). The CDR3 covers 16 residues. The data derive from a study of cytomegalovirus exposure and HLA in healthy donors. Study-wide results and limits: Per a later analysis, 18,000 or so TCR beta sequences showed association with HLA alleles at 0.05 false discovery rate.

Vbeta (60) and Jbeta (13) primers were used in the PCR. Clones were read by immunoSEQ multiplex PCR, and TCRdb kept only the in-frame ones, dropping some. The top ten clones hold around 8% of a sample with 150,000 to 200,000 clones, more than 60% of them seen once. The chain uses TRBV5-4 and TRBJ2-6; TRBD1 matches at 8 bases. The TCR was taken from a woman aged 35 to 49 in good health and CMV-seropositive. The sequencing sample was made of PBMCs. CDR3 in amino acids: CASSQDRAAGANVLTF. The CDR3, as DNA: TGTGCCAGCAGCCAGGACAGGGCGGCTGGGGCCAACGTCCTGACTTTC.